These 10 T cell receptor beta chains were all obtained from the same sample, sequenced in a study of breast tumors, draining lymph nodes, adjacent tissues. Breast cancer patients provided tissue from their axillary draining lymph nodes. TCRdb re-called the multiplex PCR reads with MiXCR, one entry per CDR3 protein. The sample consists of 83,000 or so distinct CDR3 sequences, approximately 19% of them appearing once. The sample was axillary lymph node tissue. These TCRs come from a female donor with breast cancer. Some clones in this sample may be carry-over from other donors' samples.

This clonotype has a count of ten or more. J is TRBJ2-3 and V is TRBV11-3, with 8 bases aligning to TRBD2. The V segment lost 5 bases and the J segment 2 bases; nucleotides outside the gene matches: 12. The CDR3 length is 17 residues. Germline CDR1 SGHNT, CDR2 YENEEA. The CDR3: CASSTKSTGGPTDTQYF. CDR3 DNA: TGTGCCAGCAGCACTAAATCTACGGGAGGGCCCACAGATACGCAGTATTTT.

This clonotype was seen many times. V gene TRBV3-1 combines with J gene TRBJ2-1; TRBD1 matches 7 bases. The CDR3 length is 13 residues. The germline V gene has CDR1 LGHDT and CDR2 YNNKEL (reference sequence). Losses at the gene ends were 1 base for V and 9 bases for J; bases not matched to a gene: 3. CDR3 sequence (DNA): TGTGCCAGCAGCCAAGTCAGGGGGAGTGAGCAGTTCTTC. It codes for CASSQVRGSEQFF.

This clonotype was counted many times. CDR3 amino acids: CASSFPGKETQYF. CDR3 nucleotide sequence: TGTGCCAGCAGCTTTCCAGGGAAAGAGACCCAGTACTTC. The chain couples TRBV5-5 to TRBJ2-5, with a weak D call TRBD1 (5 bases). The V gene lost 2 bases and the J gene lost 3 bases, with 8 bases spanning the gap. Germline assignment: CDR1 SGHKS and CDR2 YYEKEE (reference sequence). The CDR3 has 13 amino acids.

Points on this clonotype: This may arise from a read error, as a much more abundant clone is one base away. The V gene is TRBV11-1, the J gene TRBJ2-1; 7 nucleotides match TRBD2. CDR3 size: 16 residues. Germline V gene data show CDR1 as SGHAT and CDR2 as FQDESV (reference sequence). CDR3 amino acids: CASSIGLGGSYNEQLF. CDR3 DNA: TGTGCCAGCAGCATCGGACTAGGCGGATCCTACAATGAGCAGCTCTTC.

The rearrangement joins TRBV10-3 to TRBJ2-1; 14 bases fit TRBD2. Per the germline V gene, CDR1 is ENHRY and CDR2 is SYGVKD. There are 15 residues in the CDR3. After removal of 4 bases from V and 12 bases from J, the junction contained 8 bases not matched to a gene. CDR3 sequence reads: CAISATGTSGSVQFF. As DNA, the CDR3 is TGTGCCATCAGTGCGACCGGGACTAGCGGGAGTGTGCAGTTCTTC.

Comment on this clonotype: Being one base from a much bigger clone, this may be a read error. The rearrangement uses TRBV11-3 and TRBJ1-2; a weak D match, TRBD1 (5 bases). The V gene's germline CDR1 is SGHNT and CDR2 YENEEA. The CDR3 length is 14 residues. CDR3 sequence reads: CASSLRGGATGCTF. CDR3 coding DNA: TGTGCCAGCAGCTTACGCGGAGGGGCCACTGGCTGCACCTTC.

This clonotype was detected only a few times. V usage is TRBV19 and J usage is TRBJ1-5; the D gene is possibly TRBD1 (6 bases). CDR1 and CDR2 (germline): LNHDA, SQIVND (reference sequence). The CDR3 length is 15 residues. The germline V and J ends were trimmed by 2 bases and 7 bases, with 15 bases remaining between them. CDR3 bases: TGTGCCAGTAGTATATCAACAAGGGGGAACCAGCCCCAGCATTTT. This codes for CASSISTRGNQPQHF.

Details on this clonotype: A much larger clone lies one base from this, so it may be a read error. V and J are TRBV5-6 and TRBJ2-1; 13 bases fit TRBD2. CDR3 size: 14 residues. Germline V CDR1 and CDR2: SGHDT, YYEEEE. CDR3 nucleotide sequence: TGTGCCAGCATCACTAGCGGGAGGGGGAATGAGCGGTTCTTC. Translating gives CASITSGRGNERFF. Using reference TRBV5-6 and TRBJ2-1 for the parts outside the CDR3, the full variable domain is DAGVTQSPTHLIKTRGQQVTLRCSPKSGHDTVSWYQQALGQGPQFIFQYYEEEERQRGNFPDRFSGHQFPNYSSELNVNALLLGDSALYLCASITSGRGNERFFGPGTRLTVL.

This clonotype was picked up many times. The rearrangement uses TRBV6-9 and TRBJ1-2; 7 positions match TRBD1. CDR1 and CDR2 (germline): MNHGY, SVAAGI. The ends lost 3 bases at V and 3 bases at J; junction bases unmatched: 4. The CDR3 consists of 14 residues. The CDR3 bases are TGTGCCAGCAGTTACAGGGGGTACGACTATGGCTACACCTTC. As protein: CASSYRGYDYGYTF.

This clonotype was seen at least ten times. The rearrangement joins TRBV6-2 or TRBV6-3 to TRBJ2-1, with unresolved D. Trimming removed 6 bases from V and 13 bases from J, with 16 bases in between. Germline V gene lookup returns CDR1 MNHEY and CDR2 SVGEGT. The CDR3 is 12 residues long. In DNA, the CDR3 is TGTGCCAGCAGAGACTTTCTTTACACCCAGTTCTTC. This gives the protein CASRDFLYTQFF.